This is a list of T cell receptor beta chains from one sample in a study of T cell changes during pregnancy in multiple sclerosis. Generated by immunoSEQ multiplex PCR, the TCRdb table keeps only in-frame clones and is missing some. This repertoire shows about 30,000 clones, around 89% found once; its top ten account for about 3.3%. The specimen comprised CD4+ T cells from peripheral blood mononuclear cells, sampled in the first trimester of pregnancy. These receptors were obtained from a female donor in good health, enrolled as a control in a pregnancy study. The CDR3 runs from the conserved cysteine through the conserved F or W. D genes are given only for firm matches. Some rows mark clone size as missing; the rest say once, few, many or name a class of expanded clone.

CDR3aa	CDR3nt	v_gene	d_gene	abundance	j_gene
CASSSDRAWGETQYF	TGTGCCAGCAGTTCGGACAGGGCCTGGGGGGAGACCCAGTACTTC	TRBV28	TRBD1	once	TRBJ2-5
CASSSGTSADPYEQYF	TGTGCCAGCAGCTCTGGGACTAGCGCTGACCCCTACGAGCAGTACTTC	TRBV13	TRBD2	.	TRBJ2-7
CTTGVHNEQFF	TGTACCACAGGGGTACACAATGAGCAGTTCTTC	TRBV28	TRBD1	.	TRBJ2-1
CASSLVGGTGNTIYF	TGTGCCAGCAGCTTAGTGGGGGGGACTGGAAACACCATATATTTT	TRBV7-2	.	.	TRBJ1-3
CASSLGQGGGNTIYF	TGTGCCAGCAGCTTGGGACAGGGAGGTGGAAACACCATATATTTT	TRBV5-6	TRBD1	once	TRBJ1-3
CASSPTGNQPQHF	TGTGCCAGCAGCCCCACAGGAAATCAGCCCCAGCATTTT	TRBV7-9	.	.	TRBJ1-5
CASSKESGSGGSSYEQYF	TGTGCCAGCAGCAAAGAAAGTGGGTCCGGGGGTAGCTCCTACGAGCAGTACTTC	TRBV21-1	.	.	TRBJ2-7
CASSPGEGGYTF	TGCGCCAGCAGCCCAGGGGAGGGCGGCTACACCTTC	TRBV5-1	.	.	TRBJ1-2
CATGTGGRDTQYF	TGTGCCACCGGGACAGGGGGCAGAGATACGCAGTATTTT	TRBV7-2	TRBD1	.	TRBJ2-3
CASSIPDSYEQYF	TGCGCCAGCAGCATCCCCGACAGCTACGAGCAGTACTTC	TRBV5-1	.	.	TRBJ2-7
CASSSRSGGTNEKLFF	TGTGCCAGCAGCTCAAGGAGCGGGGGAACTAATGAAAAACTGTTTTTT	TRBV5-5	.	medium-sized	TRBJ1-4
CASSRLGALMSTEAFF	TGCGCCAGCAGCCGCCTGGGGGCTTTGATGAGCACTGAAGCTTTCTTT	TRBV4-1	.	.	TRBJ1-1
CASRKQGSGNTIYF	TGTGCCAGCAGAAAGCAGGGTTCTGGAAACACCATATATTTT	TRBV28	.	.	TRBJ1-3
CASSYSVRASTDTQYF	TGTGCCAGCAGTTACAGTGTCAGGGCTAGCACAGATACGCAGTATTTT	TRBV6-5	.	.	TRBJ2-3
CASSSRQGLNEKLFF	TGTGCCAGCAGCAGCCGACAGGGCTTAAATGAAAAACTGTTTTTT	TRBV28	TRBD1	.	TRBJ1-4
CASSAAIPEASYQPQHF	TGTGCCAGCAGCGCCGCGATCCCTGAGGCCAGTTATCAGCCCCAGCATTTT	TRBV7-4	.	.	TRBJ1-5